This T cell receptor beta chain was identified in a study of response to subunit inactivated influenza vaccine. Study results and caveats: Every seasonal influenza vaccination brings in few new T cells, the authors suggested.

TCRdb re-called the RT-PCR reads with MiXCR, one entry per CDR3 protein. The data contain hundreds of thousands of distinct CDR3 sequences, 7.5% to 8.5% of them singletons. Germline V CDR1 and CDR2: SQVTM, ANQGSEA. V was shortened by 1 base and J by 0 bases, with 8 bases between the two germline ends. The CDR3 length is 14 residues. This clonotype appeared many times. Its antigen is not identified. The chain is built from TRBV29-1 and TRBJ2-3; tentative D call: TRBD1 (6 bases). The sequence derives from a man aged 50 to 69 who received an inactivated influenza vaccine. The sample was PBMCs from blood, taken less than 25 months after vaccination. CDR3 amino acids: CSVEGTVSTDTQYF. The CDR3 DNA sequence: TGCAGCGTTGAAGGGACAGTTAGCACAGATACGCAGTATTTT.